This T cell receptor beta chain was obtained from a study of blood T cells in healthy people across ages (dated by TCRdb to the mid-2010s). As for the study more broadly: Template switching captured roughly one uniquely barcoded TCR beta cDNA molecule per two T cells in model experiments. To track age-related changes in TCR beta repertoire diversity, the study relied on deep sequencing normalized with unique cDNA molecular identifiers. The donors were split into four age groups: young (average around 16 years), middle-aged (over 35), aged (over 55) and long-lived (roughly 77). To avoid experimental bias, donors of different ages were distributed randomly across sequencing lanes. Using the same blood draw, the study looked at two additional independent replicas of 1 million unique cDNA reads for two donors, one aged 18 to 30 and the other aged 80 or older. Beyond this particular receptor, the publication reports: The percentage of naive T cells measured by flow cytometry correlated strongly with observed TCR beta diversity. As age increased, observed TCR beta diversity per million T cells dropped in a roughly linear way, and a significant reduction was already evident by age 40. Compared with the aged group, more naive CD4+ T cells, fewer expanded clones and increased TCR diversity were shown by the long-lived group, suggesting age selection. The CMV infection status of donors was not known, potentially confounding age-related changes in expanded clonotypes. Total diversity estimates from one million sequenced T cells were considered lower bounds and underestimates. Since profiling was done on bulk unsorted PBMCs, naive and antigen-experienced compartments could not be conclusively compared.

The CDR3 runs 17 residues from the cysteine to the phenylalanine. The read is trimmed to its CDR3 DNA, 51 bases read in frame from base 1. Based on the germline V gene (reference sequence), the CDR1 and CDR2 sequences are LNHNV and YYDKDF. V loses 0 bases, J loses 0 bases, and the germline ends lie 9 bases apart. Library preparation employed 5' RACE. Sequencing relied on an Illumina HiSeq 2500. A second PCR of about 7 to 12 cycles was run with a J-beta primer mix and a sample-barcoded 5' primer. A unique molecular identifier was introduced onto each TCR beta cDNA molecule by a template-switch 5' adaptor carrying 12 random nucleotides. Each sample yielded at least 2.5 million CDR3-containing paired-end reads. The Mint cDNA synthesis kit, primed by a TRBC-specific oligonucleotide, was used to synthesize first-strand cDNA from all RNA. All cDNA was treated with uracil-DNA glycosylase and then went through a first 18-cycle PCR with the universal primers M1SS and BC2_uni_R. The original pipeline was this. For normalization, 1 million high-quality reads, each with a distinct molecular identifier, were randomly selected from each sample. Instead of being binned into consensus sequences, reads with shared molecular identifiers were discarded. MiTCR, with a Q25 quality threshold and the strictest error-elimination algorithm, was used for CDR3 identification, clonotype clustering and error correction. A nonparametric unseen species model with Euler transformation was used to estimate a lower bound on total TCR beta diversity. Using fastp trimming at Q25 and MiXCR clonotype assembly, TCRdb reanalyzed the public sequencing data and kept in-frame beta chains. Each CDR3 protein appears once, grouped with its most common genes and DNA. These V and J calls rely on TCRdb rather than the paper's analysis. The sample records about 640,000 distinct CDR3 sequences, 58% of which are singletons. The ten largest clones capture 30% to 45% of the sample.

The approximately 41 donors, aged about 6 to 90 years, were systemically healthy Caucasian individuals from Russia. Each donor gave ten milliliters of peripheral blood, collected into EDTA-treated Vacutainer tubes. Ficoll-Paque density-gradient centrifugation was used to isolate PBMCs, with at least 6 million per sample. Trizol reagent was used to extract total RNA from the PBMCs, yielding at least 5.5 micrograms per sample. For every donor, an aliquot of PBMCs went through flow cytometry to measure the percentages of naive CD45RAhigh/CD27high T cells. On this clonotype itself: Its specific antigen is unknown. No base-level quality is on record; no much larger clone is a single base apart.

Material for sequencing was blood. The receptor's source is a man in his sixties in good health. Rearrangement joined TRBV15 to TRBJ2-6; the D call could be TRBD1 or TRBD2, with each sharing 5 bases. The CDR3 reads CATSREKGTSGANVLTF. In nucleotide form, the sequence is TGTGCCACCAGCAGAGAAAAAGGGACCTCTGGGGCCAACGTCCTGACTTTC.